The 21 T cell receptor beta chains in this list originate from one sample, sequenced in a study of identical twins. TCRdb processed the 5' RACE reads anew with MiXCR; each CDR3 protein has one entry. Of about 190,000 distinct CDR3 sequences listed, around 15% are singletons. The same sample was also used in a study of T cells expressing NK-cell markers.

Sequencing was carried out using CD8+ T cells sorted from blood. The receptor source for this set is a woman younger than 30 in good health.

At least ten counts were recorded for this clonotype. This chain connects TRBV12-3 or TRBV12-4 to TRBJ2-7; D perhaps matches TRBD2 (6 bases). The CDR3 spans 12 residues. Trimming took 5 bases from V and 7 from J, leaving 12 bases between them. In nucleotides, the CDR3 is TGTGCCAGCAGTGGGTTGAGCGGGGAGCAGTACTTC. As protein: CASSGLSGEQYF.

This clonotype appeared a few times. This rearrangement joins TRBV20-1 to TRBJ2-1; 7 bases map to TRBD2. The trim removed 8 bases at V and 0 bases at J, leaving 4 bases unmatched. Per the germline V gene, CDR1 is DFQATT and CDR2 is SNEGSKA (reference sequence). CDR3 length: 13 residues. This CDR3 is CSWWDYSYNEQFF. The CDR3 DNA follows: TGCAGTTGGTGGGACTACTCCTACAATGAGCAGTTCTTC.

The V call is TRBV11-3, the J call TRBJ2-1, with 9 bases fitting TRBD2. The CDR3 covers 13 residues. Trimming took 6 bases from V and 5 from J; bases not matched to a gene: 2. The germline V gene has CDR1 SGHNT and CDR2 YENEEA. The CDR3 sequence: CASRQRGDNEQFF. The DNA for the CDR3 is TGTGCCAGCAGGCAGCGGGGGGACAATGAGCAGTTCTTC.

This clonotype was observed a handful of times. The V gene is TRBV9, the J gene TRBJ2-1; D perhaps matches TRBD1 (5 bases). Trimming pared 3 bases from V and 8 bases from J, leaving 21 bases between. The length of the CDR3 is 16 residues. Looked up from germline, CDR1 is SGDLS and CDR2 is YYNGEE. This CDR3 reads CASSAPGRVALDEQFF. For the CDR3, the DNA is TGTGCCAGCAGCGCCCCAGGGCGTGTGGCTTTAGATGAGCAGTTCTTC.

The rearrangement uses TRBV7-2 and TRBJ2-1, with 8 bases aligning to TRBD1. With 5 bases clipped from V and 7 bases from J, the junction kept 10 bases outside the gene matches. The CDR3 spans 15 residues. In germline, CDR1 is SGHTA, CDR2 FQGNSA. CDR3 residues: CASSGRETGDNEQFF. CDR3 DNA sequence: TGTGCCAGCAGCGGGCGAGAGACAGGGGATAATGAGCAGTTCTTC.

The table lists this clonotype with a few counts. The V call is TRBV28, the J call TRBJ1-2; no definite D call. Germline assignment: CDR1 MDHEN and CDR2 SYDVKM. There are 11 residues in the CDR3. Trimming left V 0 bases short and J 8 bases short, with 4 bases between. CDR3 in DNA: TGTGCCAGCAGTTTATGGTCCGGCTACACCTTC. Its protein is CASSLWSGYTF.

A note on this clonotype: A much larger clone lies one base from this, so it may be a read error. The J gene is TRBJ2-3, the V gene TRBV5-1; D gene unclear. The length of the CDR3 is 18 residues. Germline loops: CDR1 SGHRS, CDR2 YFSETQ. V lost 1 base to trimming and J lost 3 bases, with 21 bases between them. The CDR3 coding sequence is TGCGCCAGCAGCTTGTATGGCTTCGTGGGTGGAAGTACAGATACGCAGTATTTT. Amino acids: CASSLYGFVGGSTDTQYF.

In this sample, this clonotype turned up many times. The rearrangement joins TRBV6-5 to TRBJ2-2, with unresolved D. The CDR3 is 11 residues long. V gave up 6 bases and J gave up 7 bases, with 6 bases separating them. Germline lookup yields CDR1 MNHEY and CDR2 SVGAGI. The CDR3 DNA follows: TGTGCCAGCAGCTACGGCGGGGAGCTGTTTTTT. Its protein is CASSYGGELFF.

This clonotype was observed a few times. This rearrangement joins TRBV27 to TRBJ1-4; no clear D gene. The CDR3 runs 12 residues. V was cut by 7 bases and J by 4 bases, with 7 bases left in between. The germline V gene has CDR1 MNHEY and CDR2 SMNVEV (reference sequence). The CDR3 protein is CASTADNEKLFF. The CDR3 region has the DNA TGTGCCAGCACGGCGGATAATGAAAAACTGTTTTTT.

The V call is TRBV7-9, the J call TRBJ2-7; TRBD2 matches 11 bases. This CDR3 region has 14 residues. Trimming removed 5 bases from V and 3 bases from J; junction bases left unmatched: 3. Germline values: CDR1 SEHNR, CDR2 FQNEAQ (reference sequence). The CDR3 DNA follows: TGTGCCAGCAGCGAGACTAGCGGGGTCTACGAGCAGTACTTC. Translated, it gives CASSETSGVYEQYF.

The rearrangement uses TRBV10-2 and TRBJ2-7, with TRBD2 identical over 7 bases. Looked up from germline, CDR1 is WSHSY and CDR2 is SAAADI. The CDR3 runs 16 residues. J lost 4 bases, V lost 2 bases, and 11 bases had no gene match. CDR3 nucleotides: TGCGCCAGCAGTGAGCCCGTTCCTAGCGGAGTTTACGAGCAGTACTTC. It translates to CASSEPVPSGVYEQYF.

The rearrangement joins TRBV29-1 to TRBJ2-3, with D uncertain. V shed 4 bases and J shed 0 bases, with 17 bases lying between them. CDR3 size: 16 residues. The germline CDR1 and CDR2 sequences are SQVTM and ANQGSEA. CDR3 coding DNA: TGCAGCGTTGTAGGCCCAATCCCCTTCAGCACAGATACGCAGTATTTT. Protein: CSVVGPIPFSTDTQYF.

The chain joins TRBV5-1 to TRBJ2-5, with a tentative D call TRBD1 (6 bases). V lost 5 bases and J lost 10, with 12 bases in between. Looked up from germline, CDR1 is SGHRS and CDR2 is YFSETQ. The CDR3 is 11 amino acids. CDR3 sequence reads: CASSSQGFQYF. DNA of the CDR3: TGCGCCAGCAGTTCGCAGGGGTTCCAGTACTTC.

This clonotype was detected only a few times. In nucleotides, the CDR3 is TGTGCCAGCAGGTCGAGTACTCAAATCTTGTTGAACACCGGGGAGCTGTTTTTT. Protein: CASRSSTQILLNTGELFF. The chain recombines TRBV11-1 with TRBJ2-2; D uncertain. The V gene's germline CDR1 is SGHAT and CDR2 FQDESV (reference sequence). The CDR3 is made up of 18 amino acids. Trimming removed 6 bases at V and 1 base at J, with 21 bases between.

The genes are TRBV9 and TRBJ2-7; 7 bases fit TRBD1. CDR1 is SGDLS, CDR2 YYNGEE, per germline. Unmatched junction bases numbered 13, after V lost 3 bases and J lost 7 bases. The CDR3 sequence is 15 residues long. The CDR3 nucleotides read TGTGCCAGCAGCGAGAGACAGGGTCGCCTCGGGGAGCAGTACTTC. Translating gives CASSERQGRLGEQYF.

The V call is TRBV12-3 or TRBV12-4, the J call TRBJ2-3; 7 bases are a match to TRBD1. V trimming: 1 base; J trimming: 6 bases; junction bases outside the gene matches: 7. The CDR3 length is 15 residues. This chain's CDR3 is CASSLGYRGMDTQYF. CDR3 DNA sequence: TGTGCCAGCAGTTTAGGTTACAGGGGAATGGATACGCAGTATTTT.

This clonotype was seen a handful of times. The V and J genes are TRBV5-5 and TRBJ2-1; possible D gene TRBD1, 5 bases. The CDR3 loop spans 15 amino acids. The V and J ends lost 0 bases and 4 bases respectively, with 11 bases between them. Germline values: CDR1 SGHKS, CDR2 YYEKEE (reference sequence). The CDR3 DNA reads TGTGCCAGCAGCTTGGGTGGGGCTCTGTACAATGAGCAGTTCTTC. Its protein product is CASSLGGALYNEQFF.

The gene calls are TRBV27 and TRBJ2-7; 7 bases map to TRBD2. This CDR3 has 16 residues. V gave up 2 bases and J gave up 5 bases; unmatched junction bases: 12. The germline V gene has CDR1 MNHEY and CDR2 SMNVEV (reference sequence). Here the CDR3 DNA reads TGTGCCAGCAGTTTAGTAGTAGCGAGCGGGGTAGACGAGCAGTACTTC. Translated, it gives CASSLVVASGVDEQYF.

This clonotype was seen at least ten times. The rearrangement links TRBV12-3 or TRBV12-4 to TRBJ1-5; D uncertain. Trimming cost V 3 bases and J 4 bases, with 13 bases left between them. The CDR3 totals 15 residues. The DNA for the CDR3 is TGTGCCAGCAGTTTTAGTCCCCAAGGAAATCAGCCCCAGCATTTT. The encoded protein is CASSFSPQGNQPQHF.

This clonotype turned up a few times. The J gene is TRBJ2-2, the V gene TRBV5-6; 7 bases are shared with TRBD2. Germline V gene lookup returns CDR1 SGHDT and CDR2 YYEEEE. The CDR3 has 14 amino acids. After removal of 4 bases from V and 7 bases from J, the junction contained 7 bases not matched to a gene. CDR3 bases: TGTGCCAGCAGCGGACTAGTACAACACGGGGAGCTGTTTTTT. Protein: CASSGLVQHGELFF.

This clonotype was counted ten times or more. This chain links TRBV12-3 or TRBV12-4 with TRBJ1-2; D gene uncertain. Trimming took 5 bases from V and 13 from J, leaving 5 bases between them. CDR3 length equals 8 residues. The CDR3 spells CASSPRTF. In DNA, the CDR3 is TGTGCCAGCAGTCCCCGCACCTTC.